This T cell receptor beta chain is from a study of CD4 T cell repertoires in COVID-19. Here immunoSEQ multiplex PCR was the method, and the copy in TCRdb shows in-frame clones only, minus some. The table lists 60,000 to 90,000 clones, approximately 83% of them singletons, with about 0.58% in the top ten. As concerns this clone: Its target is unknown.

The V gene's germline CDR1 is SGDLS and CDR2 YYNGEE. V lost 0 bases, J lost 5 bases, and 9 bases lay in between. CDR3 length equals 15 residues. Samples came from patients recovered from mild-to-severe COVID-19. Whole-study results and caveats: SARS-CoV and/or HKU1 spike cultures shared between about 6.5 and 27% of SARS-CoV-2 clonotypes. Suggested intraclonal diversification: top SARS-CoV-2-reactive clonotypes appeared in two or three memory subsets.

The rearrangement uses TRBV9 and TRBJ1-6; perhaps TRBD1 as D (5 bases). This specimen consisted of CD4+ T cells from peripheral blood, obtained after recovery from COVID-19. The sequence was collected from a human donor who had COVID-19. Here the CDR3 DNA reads TGTGCCAGCAGCGTAGGGACAAGAAATAATTCACCCCTCCACTTT. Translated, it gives CASSVGTRNNSPLHF.